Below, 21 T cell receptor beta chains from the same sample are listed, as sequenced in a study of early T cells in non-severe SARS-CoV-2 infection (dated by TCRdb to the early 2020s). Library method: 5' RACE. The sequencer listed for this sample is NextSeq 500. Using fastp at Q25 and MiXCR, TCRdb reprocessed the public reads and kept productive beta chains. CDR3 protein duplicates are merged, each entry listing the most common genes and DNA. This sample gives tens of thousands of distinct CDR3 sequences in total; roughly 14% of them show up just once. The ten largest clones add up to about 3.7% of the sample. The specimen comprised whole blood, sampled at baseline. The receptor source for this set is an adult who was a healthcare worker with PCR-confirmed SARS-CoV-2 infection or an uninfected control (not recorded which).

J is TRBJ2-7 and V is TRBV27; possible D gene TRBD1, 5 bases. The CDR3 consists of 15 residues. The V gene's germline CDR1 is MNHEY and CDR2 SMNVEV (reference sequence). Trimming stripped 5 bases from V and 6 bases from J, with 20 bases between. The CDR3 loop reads CASSRNRETAGEQYF. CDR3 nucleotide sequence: TGTGCCAGCAGTCGGAATAGAGAGACAGCTGGCGAGCAGTACTTC.

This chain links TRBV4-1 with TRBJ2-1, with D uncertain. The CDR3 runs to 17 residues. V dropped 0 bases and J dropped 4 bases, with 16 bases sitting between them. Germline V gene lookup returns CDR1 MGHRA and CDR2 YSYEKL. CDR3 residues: CASSQDSTAGSYNEQFF. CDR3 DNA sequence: TGCGCCAGCAGCCAAGATAGTACGGCAGGCTCGTACAATGAGCAGTTCTTC.

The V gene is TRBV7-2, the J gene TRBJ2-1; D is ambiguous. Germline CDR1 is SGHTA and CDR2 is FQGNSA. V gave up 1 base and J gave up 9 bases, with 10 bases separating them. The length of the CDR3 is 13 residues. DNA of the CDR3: TGTGCCAGCAGCTTAGGGGCCCACGGTGAGCAGTTCTTC. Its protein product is CASSLGAHGEQFF.

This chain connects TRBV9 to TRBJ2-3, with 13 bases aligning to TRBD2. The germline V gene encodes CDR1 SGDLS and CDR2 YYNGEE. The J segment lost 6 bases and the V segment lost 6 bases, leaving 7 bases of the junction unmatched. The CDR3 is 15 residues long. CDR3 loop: CASTIGLAGVDTQYF. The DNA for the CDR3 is TGTGCCAGCACCATTGGACTAGCGGGAGTTGATACGCAGTATTTT.

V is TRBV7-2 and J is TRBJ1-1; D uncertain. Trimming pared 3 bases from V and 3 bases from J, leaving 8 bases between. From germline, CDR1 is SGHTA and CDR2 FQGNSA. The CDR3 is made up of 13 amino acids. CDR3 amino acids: CASSLSGDTEAFF. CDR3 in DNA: TGTGCCAGCAGCTTGTCCGGGGACACTGAAGCTTTCTTT.

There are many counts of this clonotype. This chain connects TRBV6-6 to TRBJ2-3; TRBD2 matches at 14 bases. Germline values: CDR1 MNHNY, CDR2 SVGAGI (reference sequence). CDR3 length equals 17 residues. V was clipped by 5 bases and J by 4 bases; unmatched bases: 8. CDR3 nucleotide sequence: TGTGCCAGCAGTCAGGGACTAGCGGGAGCACCAGCAGATACGCAGTATTTT. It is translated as CASSQGLAGAPADTQYF.

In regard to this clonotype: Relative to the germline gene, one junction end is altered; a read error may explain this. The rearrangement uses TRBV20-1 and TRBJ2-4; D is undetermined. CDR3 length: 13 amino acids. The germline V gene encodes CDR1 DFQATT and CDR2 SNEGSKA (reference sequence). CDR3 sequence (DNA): TGCAGTGCTATCACAACAGCCCAAAACATTCAGTACTTC. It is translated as CSAITTAQNIQYF.

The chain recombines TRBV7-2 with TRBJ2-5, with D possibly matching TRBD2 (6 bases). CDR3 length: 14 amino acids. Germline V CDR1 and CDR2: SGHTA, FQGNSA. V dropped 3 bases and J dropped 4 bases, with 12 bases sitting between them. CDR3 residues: CASSFAGRRETQYF. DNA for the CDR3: TGTGCCAGCAGCTTTGCGGGACGCAGAGAGACCCAGTACTTC.

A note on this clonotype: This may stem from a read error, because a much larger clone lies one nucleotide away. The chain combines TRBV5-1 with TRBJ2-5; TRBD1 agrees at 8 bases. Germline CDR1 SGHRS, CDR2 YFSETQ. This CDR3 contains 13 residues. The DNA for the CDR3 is TGCGCCAGCAGCACTGGACAGGGCGAGACCGAGTACTTC. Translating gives CASSTGQGETEYF.

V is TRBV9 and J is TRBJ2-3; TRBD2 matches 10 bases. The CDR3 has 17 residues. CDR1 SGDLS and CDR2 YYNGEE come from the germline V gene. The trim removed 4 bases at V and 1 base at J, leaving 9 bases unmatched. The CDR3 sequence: CASSSSGRERGTDTQYF. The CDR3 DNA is TGTGCCAGCAGCTCCAGCGGGAGGGAGAGGGGCACAGATACGCAGTATTTT. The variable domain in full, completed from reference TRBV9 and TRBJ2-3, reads DSGVTQTPKHLITATGQRVTLRCSPRSGDLSVYWYQQSLDQGLQFLIQYYNGEERAKGNILERFSAQQFPDLHSELNLSSLELGDSALYFCASSSSGRERGTDTQYFGPGTRLTVL.

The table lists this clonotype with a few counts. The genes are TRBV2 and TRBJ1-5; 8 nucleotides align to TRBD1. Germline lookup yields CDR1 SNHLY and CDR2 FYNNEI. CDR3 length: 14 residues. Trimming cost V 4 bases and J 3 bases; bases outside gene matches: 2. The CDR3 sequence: CASSGTGNNQPQHF. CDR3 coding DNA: TGTGCCAGCAGTGGGACAGGGAACAATCAGCCCCAGCATTTT.

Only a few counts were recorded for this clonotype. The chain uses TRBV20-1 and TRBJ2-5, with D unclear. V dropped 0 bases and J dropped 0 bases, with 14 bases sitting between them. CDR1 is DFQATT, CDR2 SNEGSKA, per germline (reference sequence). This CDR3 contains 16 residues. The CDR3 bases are TGCAGTGCTAGAGATCAGCAGCGACCGTACCAAGAGACCCAGTACTTC. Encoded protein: CSARDQQRPYQETQYF.

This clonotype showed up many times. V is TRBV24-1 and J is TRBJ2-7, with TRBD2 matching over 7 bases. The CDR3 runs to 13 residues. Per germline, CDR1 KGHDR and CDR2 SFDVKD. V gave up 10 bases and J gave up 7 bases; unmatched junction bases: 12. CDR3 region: CATGGGRAGEQYF. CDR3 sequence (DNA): TGTGCCACTGGAGGAGGGAGAGCGGGGGAGCAGTACTTC.

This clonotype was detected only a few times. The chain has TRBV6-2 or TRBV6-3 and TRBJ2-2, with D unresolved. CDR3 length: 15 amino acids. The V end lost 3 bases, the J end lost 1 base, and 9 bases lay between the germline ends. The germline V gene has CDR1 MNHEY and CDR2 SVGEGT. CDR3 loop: CASSYSFLNTGELFF. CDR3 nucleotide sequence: TGTGCCAGCAGTTATAGCTTTTTGAACACCGGGGAGCTGTTTTTT.

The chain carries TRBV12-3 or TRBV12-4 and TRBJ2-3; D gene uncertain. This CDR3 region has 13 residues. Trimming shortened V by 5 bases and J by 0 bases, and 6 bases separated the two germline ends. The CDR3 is CASSQDSTDTQYF. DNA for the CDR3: TGTGCCAGCAGTCAGGACAGCACAGATACGCAGTATTTT.

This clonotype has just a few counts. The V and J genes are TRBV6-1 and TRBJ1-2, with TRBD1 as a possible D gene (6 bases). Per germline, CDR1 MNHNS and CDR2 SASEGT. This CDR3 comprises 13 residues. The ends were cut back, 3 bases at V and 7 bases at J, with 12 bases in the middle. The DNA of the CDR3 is TGTGCCAGCAGTGAGAGGGGGGAGGCTGGCTACACCTTC. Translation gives CASSERGEAGYTF.

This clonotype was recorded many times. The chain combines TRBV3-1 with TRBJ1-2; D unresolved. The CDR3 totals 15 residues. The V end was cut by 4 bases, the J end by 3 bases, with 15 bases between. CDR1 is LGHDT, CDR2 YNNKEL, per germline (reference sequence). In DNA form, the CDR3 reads TGTGCCAGCAGCCTAGCGGGGTTAGCGGACTATGGCTACACCTTC. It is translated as CASSLAGLADYGYTF.

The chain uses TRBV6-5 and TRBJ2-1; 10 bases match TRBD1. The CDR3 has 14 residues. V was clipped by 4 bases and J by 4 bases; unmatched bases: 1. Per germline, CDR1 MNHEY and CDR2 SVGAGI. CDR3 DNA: TGTGCCAGCAGTTGGACAGGGGGGTACAATGAGCAGTTCTTC. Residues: CASSWTGGYNEQFF.

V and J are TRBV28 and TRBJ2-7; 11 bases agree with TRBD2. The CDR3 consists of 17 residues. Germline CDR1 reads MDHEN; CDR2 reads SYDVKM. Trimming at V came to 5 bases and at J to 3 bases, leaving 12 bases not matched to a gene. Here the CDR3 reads CASSSLAGGPKVYEQYF. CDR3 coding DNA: TGTGCCAGCAGTAGCCTAGCGGGAGGCCCAAAGGTCTACGAGCAGTACTTC.

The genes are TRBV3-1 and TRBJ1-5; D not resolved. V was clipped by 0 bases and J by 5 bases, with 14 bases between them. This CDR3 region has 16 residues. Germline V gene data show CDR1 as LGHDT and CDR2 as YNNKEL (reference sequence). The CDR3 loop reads CASSQDPVLNHQPQHF. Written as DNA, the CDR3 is TGTGCCAGCAGCCAAGATCCCGTCCTCAACCATCAGCCCCAGCATTTT.

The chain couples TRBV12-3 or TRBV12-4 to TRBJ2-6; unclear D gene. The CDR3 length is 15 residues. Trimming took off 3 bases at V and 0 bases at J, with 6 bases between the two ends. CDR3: CASSFQSSGANVLTF. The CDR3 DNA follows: TGTGCCAGCAGTTTTCAATCCTCTGGGGCCAACGTCCTGACTTTC.